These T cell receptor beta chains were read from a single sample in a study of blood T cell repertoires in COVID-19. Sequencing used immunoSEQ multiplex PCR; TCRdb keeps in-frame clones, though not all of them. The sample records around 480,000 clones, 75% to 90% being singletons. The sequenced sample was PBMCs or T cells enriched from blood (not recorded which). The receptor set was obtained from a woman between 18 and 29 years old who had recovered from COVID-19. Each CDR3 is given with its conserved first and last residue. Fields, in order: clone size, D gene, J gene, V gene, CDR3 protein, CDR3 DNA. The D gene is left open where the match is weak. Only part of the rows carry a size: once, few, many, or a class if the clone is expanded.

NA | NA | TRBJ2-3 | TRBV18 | CASSLASSTDTQYF | TGTGCCAGCTCACTGGCCTCTAGCACAGATACGCAGTATTTT
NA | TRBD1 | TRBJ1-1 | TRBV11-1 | CASSPTGTGKAEAFF | TGTGCCAGCAGCCCTACCGGGACAGGGAAGGCTGAAGCTTTCTTT
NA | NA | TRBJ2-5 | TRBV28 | CASREAGLQETQYF | TGTGCCAGCAGGGAGGCCGGACTCCAAGAGACCCAGTACTTC
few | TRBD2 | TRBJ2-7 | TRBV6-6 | CASSRRPGLTSYEQYF | TGTGCCAGCAGTCGACGTCCGGGACTAACCTCCTACGAGCAGTACTTC
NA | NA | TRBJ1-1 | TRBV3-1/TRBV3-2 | CASSHYRVVNAEAFF | TGTGCCAGCAGCCATTACAGGGTAGTGAACGCTGAAGCTTTCTTT
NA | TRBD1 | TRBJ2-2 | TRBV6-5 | CASRGQGVSTGELFF | TGTGCCAGCAGGGGACAGGGGGTGAGCACCGGGGAGCTGTTTTTT
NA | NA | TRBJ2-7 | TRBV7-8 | CASSPLAGISYEQYF | TGTGCCAGCAGCCCCCTCGCAGGGATCTCCTACGAGCAGTACTTC
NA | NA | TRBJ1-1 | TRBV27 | CASSSTRGTEAFF | TGTGCCAGCAGTTCTACGAGGGGGACTGAAGCTTTCTTT
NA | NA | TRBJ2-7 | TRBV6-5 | CASKGGTYEQYF | TGTGCCAGCAAGGGCGGGACCTACGAGCAGTACTTC
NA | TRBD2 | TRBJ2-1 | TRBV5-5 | CASSSPRGGAFNEQFF | TGTGCCAGCAGTTCCCCTCGGGGGGGGGCTTTCAATGAGCAGTTCTTC
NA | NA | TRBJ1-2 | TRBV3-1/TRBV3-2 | CASSRQNFYGYTF | TGTGCCAGCAGCCGACAGAACTTCTATGGCTACACCTTC
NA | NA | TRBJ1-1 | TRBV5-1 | CASSSTPGQGEAFF | TGCGCCAGCAGCTCCACCCCCGGGCAGGGTGAAGCTTTCTTT
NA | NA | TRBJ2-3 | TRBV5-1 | CASNVEASRTDTQYF | TGCGCCAGCAATGTTGAGGCTAGCCGTACAGATACGCAGTATTTT
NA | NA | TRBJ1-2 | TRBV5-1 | CASRQGPDDYGYTF | TGCGCCAGCAGACAGGGTCCCGATGACTATGGCTACACCTTC
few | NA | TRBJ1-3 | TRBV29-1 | CSVAGRANTIYF | TGCAGCGTTGCTGGCAGGGCAAACACCATATATTTT
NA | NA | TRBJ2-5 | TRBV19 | CASRGLQETQYF | TGTGCCAGCAGAGGACTCCAAGAGACCCAGTACTTC
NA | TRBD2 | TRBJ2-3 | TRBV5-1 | CASSLSGGFTDTQYF | TGCGCCAGCAGCTTGAGCGGGGGGTTCACAGATACGCAGTATTTT
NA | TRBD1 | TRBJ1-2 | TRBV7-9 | CASSPPVRDREKDGYTF | TGTGCCAGCAGCCCCCCCGTCCGGGACAGGGAGAAGGATGGCTACACCTTC
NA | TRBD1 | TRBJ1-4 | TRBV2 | CASTRGEGEKLFF | TGTGCCAGCACCAGGGGGGAAGGTGAAAAACTGTTTTTT
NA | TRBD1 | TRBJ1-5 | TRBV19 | CASSTTGGFGNQPQHF | TGTGCCAGTAGTACGACAGGGGGCTTCGGCAATCAGCCCCAGCATTTT